This T cell receptor (beta chain) was recorded in a study of cytomegalovirus exposure and HLA in healthy donors. This CDR3 has 13 amino acids. The V segment lost 7 bases and the J segment 11 bases; nucleotides outside the gene matches: 11. The germline V gene has CDR1 LNHDA and CDR2 SQIVND (reference sequence). The primer mix had 60 Vbeta and 13 Jbeta primers. Sequencing used immunoSEQ multiplex PCR; TCRdb keeps in-frame clones, though not all of them. The sample lists about 180,000 clones, approximately 80% occurring once. The TCR comes from a woman aged 25 to 39 in good health and CMV-seronegative. Source material: PBMCs. The chain employs TRBV19 and TRBJ1-1; 9 bases map to TRBD1. The CDR3 nucleotides read TGTGCCAGTATTCGCAAGGGACAGGGTTCGGCTTTCTTT. It codes for CASIRKGQGSAFF.